The 19 T cell receptor beta chains given below trace back to one sample, sequenced in a study of response to subunit inactivated influenza vaccine. One entry per CDR3 protein results from TCRdb running MiXCR on the RT-PCR reads. The sample contains just over 300,000 distinct CDR3 sequences, approximately 20% of which appear only once. Sequencing used PBMCs from blood, obtained 21 months after vaccination. Receptors originate from a man between 50 and 70 years old who received an inactivated influenza vaccine.

This clonotype came up a few times. This rearrangement joins TRBV2 to TRBJ2-7, with D possibly being TRBD1 (7 bases). The length of the CDR3 is 15 residues. V gave up 3 bases and J gave up 2 bases, with 14 bases separating them. Germline V gene sequence: CDR1 SNHLY, CDR2 FYNNEI. CDR3 sequence (DNA): TGTGCCAGCAGTGAGCAGGGGGGAAATGCCTACGAGCAGTACTTC. Its protein is CASSEQGGNAYEQYF.

The table lists this clonotype with a few counts. The V and J genes are TRBV7-6 and TRBJ1-4; perhaps TRBD1 as D (6 bases). Trimming took off 3 bases at V and 3 bases at J, with 11 bases between the two ends. The CDR3 has 15 residues. The germline CDR1 and CDR2 sequences are SGHVS and FNYEAQ. The CDR3 bases are TGTGCCAGCAGCTTCGACTCAGGGGCTAATGAAAAACTGTTTTTT. It specifies CASSFDSGANEKLFF.

This clonotype has a handful of counts. V is TRBV10-3 and J is TRBJ2-7; the match to TRBD2 covers 10 bases. J lost 6 bases, V lost 3 bases, and 8 bases had no gene match. This CDR3 has 15 residues. Germline assignment: CDR1 ENHRY and CDR2 SYGVKD. The CDR3 sequence: CAISDRSGGVSEQYF. CDR3 bases: TGTGCCATCAGTGACAGGAGCGGGGGGGTTAGCGAGCAGTACTTC.

The chain combines TRBV7-6 with TRBJ2-1, with 7 positions matching TRBD1. After removal of 5 bases from V and 7 bases from J, the junction contained 5 bases not matched to a gene. Germline CDR1 and CDR2: SGHVS and FNYEAQ. CDR3 length: 13 amino acids. The CDR3, as DNA: TGTGCCAGCAGCCTCCCGGGACAGAATGAGCAGTTCTTC. This codes for CASSLPGQNEQFF.

This clonotype was seen only a few times. The chain combines TRBV7-9 with TRBJ2-1, with a tentative D call TRBD2 (6 bases). The CDR3 totals 16 residues. The V gene's germline CDR1 is SEHNR and CDR2 FQNEAQ (reference sequence). V lost 5 bases and J lost 0, with 14 bases in between. The CDR3 reads CASSLLAASSYNEQFF. CDR3 DNA sequence: TGTGCCAGCAGCCTCTTAGCGGCAAGCTCCTACAATGAGCAGTTCTTC.

The chain employs TRBV27 and TRBJ2-7, with TRBD2 identical over 12 bases. This CDR3 contains 17 residues. The germline gives CDR1 MNHEY, CDR2 SMNVEV (reference sequence). V shed 6 bases, J shed 2 bases, and the junction held 11 bases outside the gene matches. Here the CDR3 DNA reads TGTGCCAGCAGAAGACTAGCGGGAGCGTGGGGGCCCTACGAGCAGTACTTC. Translating it yields CASRRLAGAWGPYEQYF.

V gene TRBV18 combines with J gene TRBJ2-1; D is undetermined. Germline CDR1 KGHSH, CDR2 LQKENI. There are 15 residues in the CDR3. V lost 2 bases, J lost 12 bases, and 20 bases lay in between. CDR3 sequence: CASSPNRGVWDAQFF. The CDR3 DNA sequence: TGTGCCAGCTCACCAAATAGAGGCGTGTGGGATGCGCAGTTCTTC. Based on the CDR3 plus reference TRBV18 and TRBJ2-1, the full variable domain is NAGVMQNPRHLVRRRGQEARLRCSPMKGHSHVYWYRQLPEEGLKFMVYLQKENIIDESGMPKERFSAEFPKEGPSILRIQQVVRGDSAAYFCASSPNRGVWDAQFFGPGTRLTVL.

V usage is TRBV6-2 or TRBV6-3 and J usage is TRBJ2-1, with 12 bases matching TRBD2. V trimming: 5 bases; J trimming: 9 bases; junction bases outside the gene matches: 8. CDR1 and CDR2 from the germline V gene are MNHEY and SVGEGT. The CDR3 totals 15 residues. CDR3 coding DNA: TGTGCCAGCAGTCGCGGACTAGCGGGACTAGCTGAGCAGTTCTTC. It is translated as CASSRGLAGLAEQFF.

In its sample, this clonotype was seen a few times. The chain carries TRBV4-3 and TRBJ2-2, with D possibly matching TRBD2 (6 bases). The V gene's germline CDR1 is LGHNA and CDR2 YSLEER. V lost 0 bases and J 12 bases, leaving 23 bases between the germline ends. This CDR3 spans 17 amino acids. The CDR3 is CASSQDPGGGLSVQLFF. CDR3 DNA: TGCGCCAGCAGCCAAGATCCCGGGGGAGGTCTCTCGGTTCAGCTGTTTTTT.

The CDR3 spells CASSRRDYQPQHF. The CDR3 coding sequence is TGTGCCAGCAGCCGCAGGGATTATCAGCCCCAGCATTTT. The genes are TRBV6-6 and TRBJ1-5, with D possibly matching TRBD1 (5 bases). Trimming left V 6 bases short and J 5 bases short, with 11 bases between. The CDR3 loop spans 13 amino acids. Germline V gene lookup returns CDR1 MNHNY and CDR2 SVGAGI (reference sequence).

This clonotype appeared a few times. The chain recombines TRBV7-9 with TRBJ2-1; D tentatively reads TRBD1 or TRBD2 (5 bases each). The germline gives CDR1 SEHNR, CDR2 FQNEAQ (reference sequence). The CDR3 contains 13 residues. V was trimmed by 4 bases and J by 4 bases, leaving 8 bases between them. Here the CDR3 DNA reads TGTGCCAGCAGCTCCGGGGCTTACAATGAGCAGTTCTTC. It yields the protein CASSSGAYNEQFF.

This clonotype has only a few counts. V gene TRBV11-2 combines with J gene TRBJ1-4, with 7 nucleotides matching TRBD1. Per the germline V gene, CDR1 is SGHAT and CDR2 is FQNNGV. The CDR3 loop spans 17 amino acids. The V gene end was trimmed by 4 bases and the J gene end by 5 bases; junction bases not matched to a gene: 13. CDR3: CASSSFRGERVNEKLFF. DNA of the CDR3: TGTGCCAGCAGCTCATTCAGGGGGGAACGAGTGAATGAAAAACTGTTTTTT.

The chain joins TRBV3-1 to TRBJ1-5; TRBD1 might be the D (6 bases). The V gene's germline CDR1 is LGHDT and CDR2 YNNKEL (reference sequence). Trimming took 3 bases from V and 5 from J, leaving 11 bases between them. The CDR3 loop spans 14 amino acids. CDR3 protein: CASSQGAVYQPQHF. CDR3 DNA: TGTGCCAGCAGCCAGGGGGCGGTGTATCAGCCCCAGCATTTT.

This clonotype was counted between two and nine times. V gene TRBV20-1 combines with J gene TRBJ1-1; no firm D call. The CDR3 is made up of 14 amino acids. V dropped 3 bases and J dropped 0 bases, with 11 bases sitting between them. Germline V gene data show CDR1 as DFQATT and CDR2 as SNEGSKA (reference sequence). The CDR3 nucleotides are TGCAGTGCTAGTCGCGGAGGGCTGAACACTGAAGCTTTCTTT. Translated, it gives CSASRGGLNTEAFF.

In this sample, this clonotype turned up many times. The rearrangement links TRBV12-3 or TRBV12-4 to TRBJ1-5; TRBD1 agrees at 11 bases. The CDR3 has 15 amino acids. Losses at the gene ends were 6 bases for V and 4 bases for J; bases not matched to a gene: 5. The chain's CDR3 is CASRLGQGGNQPQHF. The CDR3 coding sequence is TGTGCCAGCAGACTGGGACAGGGGGGGAATCAGCCCCAGCATTTT.

The V and J genes are TRBV24-1 and TRBJ2-7; the D gene could be TRBD1 or TRBD2 (5 bases each). This CDR3 region has 17 residues. The germline CDR1 and CDR2 sequences are KGHDR and SFDVKD. V gave up 2 bases and J gave up 9 bases, with 25 bases separating them. The CDR3 coding sequence is TGTGCCACCAGTGATTCCCGGGACCTAAAATCGATGGGCGGGCAGTACTTC. Translated, it gives CATSDSRDLKSMGGQYF.

This clonotype appeared many times. V usage is TRBV20-1 and J usage is TRBJ1-1, with a tentative D call TRBD1 (6 bases). Germline CDR1 is DFQATT and CDR2 is SNEGSKA (reference sequence). V was trimmed by 2 bases and J by 7 bases, leaving 17 bases between them. The CDR3 has 14 residues. CDR3 sequence (DNA): TGCAGTGCTAGATTCAGGGGCGCAATTTTTGAAGCTTTCTTT. Its protein is CSARFRGAIFEAFF.

J is TRBJ1-2 and V is TRBV12-3 or TRBV12-4, with 10 bases that match TRBD1. The CDR3 has 15 amino acids. Losses at the gene ends were 5 bases for V and 4 bases for J; bases not matched to a gene: 7. The DNA of the CDR3 is TGTGCCAGCAGTAAAGGACAGGGGGACCTCTATGGCTACACCTTC. Protein product: CASSKGQGDLYGYTF.

The chain joins TRBV4-3 to TRBJ1-3; no clear D. Germline CDR1 is LGHNA and CDR2 is YSLEER. The CDR3 is made up of 17 amino acids. V was shortened by 0 bases and J by 5 bases, with 17 bases between the two germline ends. Here the CDR3 DNA reads TGCGCCAGCAGCCAAGATATCGGTGTACAGAATCGAAACACCATATATTTT. Its protein is CASSQDIGVQNRNTIYF.